What follows is one T cell receptor beta chain and its context. As yet, its antigen is unknown. These newly diagnosed stage II-IVA oral cavity squamous cell carcinoma patients had no prior systemic or radiation treatment. The data were taken from a study of neoadjuvant anti-PD-1 for oral cavity cancer. About the study: Nivolumab at 3 mg/kg was mostly given biweekly, three to four doses, pre-surgery. Patients without progression got a fourth dose around day 43. Study-level points and caveats: Treg/Th17 ratio rose with pretreatment blood and fell with post-treatment tumor TCRbeta clonality.

V gave up 5 bases and J gave up 7 bases, with 14 bases separating them. The CDR3 extends over 13 amino acids. The germline V gene has CDR1 SEHNR and CDR2 FQNEAQ (reference sequence). The method was immunoSEQ multiplex PCR; TCRdb's version includes in-frame clones alone and lacks a portion of them. The table includes about 14,000 clones, 66% detected once. The rearrangement links TRBV7-9 to TRBJ1-2; D is unresolved. The receptor was derived from a person aged 35-79 years with oral cavity squamous cell carcinoma. The starting material was PBMCs, obtained before nivolumab (anti-PD-1) treatment. CDR3 region: CASSEEREGGYTF. CDR3 coding DNA: TGTGCCAGCAGCGAGGAGCGAGAAGGTGGCTACACCTTC.